The present T cell receptor (beta chain) was sequenced within a study of regulatory T cells in long-lasting Graves disease. Across the study: Graves' patients who were just diagnosed had used antithyroid drugs for under 3 months.

Time point reported: newly diagnosed GD, antithyroid drugs for less than 3 months. TCR sequences were obtained from RNA taken from PBMCs. Graves' disease diagnosis used American Thyroid Association guidelines. EDTA tubes received approximately 9 milliliters of collected peripheral blood. Study-level points and caveats: Newly diagnosed Graves' patients exceeded persistent ones in TCR diversity.

Note on this clonotype: Its specificity is not known. A far larger clone is off by one base, so a read error is likely.

Combining iRepertoire HTBI primers with Arm-PCR of CDR3 regions, the authors built TCR beta libraries. Each CDR3 protein is one row after TCRdb ran MiXCR on the multiplex PCR reads. The table has hundreds of thousands of distinct CDR3 sequences, less than 20% seen once. V was clipped by 3 bases and J by 10 bases; unmatched bases: 8. Germline V gene data show CDR1 as LGHDT and CDR2 as YNNKEL (reference sequence). This CDR3 region has 16 residues. The chain couples TRBV3-1 to TRBJ2-1; 14 nucleotides agree with TRBD2. This specimen was peripheral blood mononuclear cells (PBMCs), taken at new diagnosis, from a patient treated with antithyroid drugs. This clonotype was obtained from a female donor with Graves disease. DNA of the CDR3: TGTGCCAGCAGCCAGGTCAGGACTAGCGGGAGGTACGAGCAGTTCTTC. This sequence encodes CASSQVRTSGRYEQFF.